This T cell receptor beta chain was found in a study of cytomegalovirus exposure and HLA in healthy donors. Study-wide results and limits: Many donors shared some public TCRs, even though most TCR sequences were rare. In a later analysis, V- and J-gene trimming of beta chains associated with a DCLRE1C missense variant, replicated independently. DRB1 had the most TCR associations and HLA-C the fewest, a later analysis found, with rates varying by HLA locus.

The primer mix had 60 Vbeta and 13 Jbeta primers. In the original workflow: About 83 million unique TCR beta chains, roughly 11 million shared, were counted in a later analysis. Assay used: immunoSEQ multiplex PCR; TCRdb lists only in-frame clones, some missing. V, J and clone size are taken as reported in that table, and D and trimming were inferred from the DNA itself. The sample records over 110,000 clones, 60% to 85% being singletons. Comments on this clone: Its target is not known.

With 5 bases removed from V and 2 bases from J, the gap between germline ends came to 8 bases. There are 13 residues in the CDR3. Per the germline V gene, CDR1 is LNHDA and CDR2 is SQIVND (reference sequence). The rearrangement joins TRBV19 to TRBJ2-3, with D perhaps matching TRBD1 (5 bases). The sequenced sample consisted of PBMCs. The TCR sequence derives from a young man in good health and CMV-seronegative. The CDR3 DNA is TGTGCCAGTAGTGGACAACTCACAGATACGCAGTATTTT. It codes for CASSGQLTDTQYF.